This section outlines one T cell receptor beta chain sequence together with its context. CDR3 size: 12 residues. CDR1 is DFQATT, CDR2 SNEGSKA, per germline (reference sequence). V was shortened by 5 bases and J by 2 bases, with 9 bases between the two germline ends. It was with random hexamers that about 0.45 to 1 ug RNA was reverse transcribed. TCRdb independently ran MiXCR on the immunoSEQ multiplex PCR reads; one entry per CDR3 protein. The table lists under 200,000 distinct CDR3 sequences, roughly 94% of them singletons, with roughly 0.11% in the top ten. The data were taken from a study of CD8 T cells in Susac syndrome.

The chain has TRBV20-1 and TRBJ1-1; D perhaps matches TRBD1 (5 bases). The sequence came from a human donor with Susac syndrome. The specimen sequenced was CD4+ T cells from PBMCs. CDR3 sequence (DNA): TGCAGTGCTCCTGGACATAACACTGAAGCTTTCTTT. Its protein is CSAPGHNTEAFF.